Here is one TCR beta chain with its context. This CDR3 spans 14 amino acids. CDR1 SGDLS and CDR2 YYNGEE come from the germline V gene. The J segment lost 0 bases and the V segment lost 6 bases, leaving 4 bases of the junction unmatched. These data are taken from a study of identical twins. The authors used template switching to add a universal primer site and gave cDNA unique molecular identifiers. TCRdb reanalysed the 5' RACE reads using MiXCR and keeps one entry per CDR3 protein. The sample consists of approximately 190,000 distinct CDR3 sequences, about 16% of them appearing once. Another study also made use of these data, one on T cells expressing NK-cell markers. From that second work: With respect to HCMV, most of the eight sequenced donors were seropositive, and one was seronegative.

The clonotype originates from a woman aged 18-29 years in good health. The V gene is TRBV9, the J gene TRBJ2-3, with 7 bases matching TRBD2. Sample: CD8+ T cells sorted from blood. The CDR3 spells CASTKAGSTDTQYF. The CDR3 DNA reads as TGTGCCAGCACCAAAGCGGGGAGCACAGATACGCAGTATTTT. The full variable domain, its missing parts supplied by reference TRBV9 and TRBJ2-3, is DSGVTQTPKHLITATGQRVTLRCSPRSGDLSVYWYQQSLDQGLQFLIQYYNGEERAKGNILERFSAQQFPDLHSELNLSSLELGDSALYFCASTKAGSTDTQYFGPGTRLTVL.